The source of this T cell receptor (beta chain) is a study of blood T cells in healthy people across ages. Regarding the study as a whole: Higher naive T cell percentage went strongly together with higher TCR beta diversity. Investigators treated diversity estimates from one million T cells as underestimates. No conclusive comparison of naive versus antigen-experienced cells was possible with unsorted PBMCs.

J gave up 5 bases and V 6 bases, and 9 bases lay outside the gene matches. The germline V gene encodes CDR1 MNHEY and CDR2 SVGAGI. The CDR3 loop spans 14 amino acids. Through a sample-barcoded 5' primer and a J-beta primer mix, a second PCR was run for roughly 6 to 11 cycles. TCRdb independently ran MiXCR on the 5' RACE reads; one entry per CDR3 protein. This table holds 1 million to 1.2 million distinct CDR3 sequences, more than 30% found once. About this clonotype itself: No antigen is known for it.

Per-sample PBMC isolation yielded at least 7 million cells. Sequenced material: blood. The chain carries TRBV6-5 and TRBJ1-1; TRBD1 agrees at 7 bases. This receptor was identified in a man between 18 and 29 years old in good health. The CDR3 sequence: CASREDRVSTEAFF. The CDR3 nucleotides are TGTGCCAGCAGGGAAGACAGGGTATCTACTGAAGCTTTCTTT.